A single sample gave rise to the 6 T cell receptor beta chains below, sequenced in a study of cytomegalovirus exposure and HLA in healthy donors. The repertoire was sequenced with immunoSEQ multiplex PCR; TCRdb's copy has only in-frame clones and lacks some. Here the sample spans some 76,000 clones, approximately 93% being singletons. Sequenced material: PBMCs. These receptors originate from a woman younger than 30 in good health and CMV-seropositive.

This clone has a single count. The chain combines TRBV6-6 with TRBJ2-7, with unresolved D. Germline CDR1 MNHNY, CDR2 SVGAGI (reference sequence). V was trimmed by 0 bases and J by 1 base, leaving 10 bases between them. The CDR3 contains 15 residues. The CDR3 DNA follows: TGTGCCAGCAGTTACTCGGGCACCCAATCCTACGAGCAGTACTTC. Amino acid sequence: CASSYSGTQSYEQYF.

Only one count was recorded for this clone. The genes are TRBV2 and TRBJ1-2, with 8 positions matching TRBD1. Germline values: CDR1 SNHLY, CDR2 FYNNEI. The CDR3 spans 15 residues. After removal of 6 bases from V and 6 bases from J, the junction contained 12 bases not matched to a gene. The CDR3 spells CASRKGTGLENGYTF. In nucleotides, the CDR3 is TGTGCCAGCAGAAAGGGGACAGGACTTGAAAATGGCTACACCTTC.

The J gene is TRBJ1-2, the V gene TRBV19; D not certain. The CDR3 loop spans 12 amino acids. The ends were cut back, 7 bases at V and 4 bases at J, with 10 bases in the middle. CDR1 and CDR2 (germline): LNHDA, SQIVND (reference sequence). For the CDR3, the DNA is TGTGCCAGTAATGGGCAGTCCTATGGCTACACCTTC. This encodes CASNGQSYGYTF.

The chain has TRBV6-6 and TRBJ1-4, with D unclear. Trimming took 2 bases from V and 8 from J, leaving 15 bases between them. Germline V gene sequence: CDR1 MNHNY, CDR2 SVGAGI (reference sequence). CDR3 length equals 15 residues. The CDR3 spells CASSYEGQTREKLFF. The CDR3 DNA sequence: TGTGCCAGCAGTTACGAGGGCCAAACGAGGGAAAAACTGTTTTTT.

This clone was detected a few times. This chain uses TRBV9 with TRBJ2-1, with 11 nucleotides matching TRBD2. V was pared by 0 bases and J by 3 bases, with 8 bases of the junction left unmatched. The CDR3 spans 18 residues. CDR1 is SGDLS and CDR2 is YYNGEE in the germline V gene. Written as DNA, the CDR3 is TGTGCCAGCAGCGTAGGGCCTAGCGGGAGGACCCACTACAATGAGCAGTTCTTC. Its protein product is CASSVGPSGRTHYNEQFF. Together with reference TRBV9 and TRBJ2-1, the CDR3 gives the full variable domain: DSGVTQTPKHLITATGQRVTLRCSPRSGDLSVYWYQQSLDQGLQFLIQYYNGEERAKGNILERFSAQQFPDLHSELNLSSLELGDSALYFCASSVGPSGRTHYNEQFFGPGTRLTVL.

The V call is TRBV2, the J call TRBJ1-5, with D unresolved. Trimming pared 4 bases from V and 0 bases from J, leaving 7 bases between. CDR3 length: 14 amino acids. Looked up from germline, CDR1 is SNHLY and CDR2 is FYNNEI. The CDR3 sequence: CASSAQNSNQPQHF. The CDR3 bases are TGTGCCAGCAGTGCACAGAATAGCAATCAGCCCCAGCATTTT.